This T cell receptor beta chain was sequenced during a study of T cell responses to AZD1222 COVID-19 vaccine. Study-level points and caveats: The study found Spike-specific TCR breadth and depth rose after two AZD1222 doses.

Comment on this clone: The antigen is unknown.

Assay: immunoSEQ multiplex PCR; the TCRdb copy retains only in-frame clones and omits some. The table shows around 200,000 clones, with approximately 94% occurring only once. Trimming pared 6 bases from V and 0 bases from J, leaving 14 bases between. The germline gives CDR1 SNHLY, CDR2 FYNNEI. This CDR3 is 15 amino acids long. The chain uses TRBV2 and TRBJ1-1; D is ambiguous. This clonotype was obtained from an adult who received the AZD1222 COVID-19 vaccine. The sequences come from peripheral blood, collected 28 days after the second AZD1222 dose. CDR3 in amino acids: CASRATTQMNTEAFF. DNA for the CDR3: TGTGCCAGCAGAGCAACGACACAAATGAACACTGAAGCTTTCTTT. Looking up the rest from reference TRBV2 and TRBJ1-1 gives the full variable domain: EPEVTQTPSHQVTQMGQEVILRCVPISNHLYFYWYRQILGQKVEFLVSFYNNEISEKSEIFDDQFSVERPDGSNFTLKIRSTKLEDSAMYFCASRATTQMNTEAFFGQGTRLTVV.